This T cell receptor beta chain comes out of a study of OX40 agonist ivuxolimab in advanced cancers. Study at large: Ivuxolimab doses were 0.01, 0.1, 0.3, 1.5, 3 or 10 mg/kg every 2 weeks. Hepatocellular carcinoma, melanoma, renal cell or head and neck cancer affected the dose-escalation patients.

Sequenced by immunoSEQ multiplex PCR; TCRdb stores in-frame clones only, minus some. The data contain approximately 43,000 clones, around 90% of them singletons. Whole-study results and caveats: Doses of 0.1 to 3.0 mg/kg were accompanied by clonal expansion of CD4+ and CD8+ blood T cells by week 6. CD8+ T cells averaged more expanded clones than CD4+.

V was trimmed by 1 base and J by 5 bases, leaving 17 bases between them. CDR1 LGHNA and CDR2 YNFKEQ come from the germline V gene. This CDR3 spans 16 amino acids. Details on this clone: Its target is not known.

V and J are TRBV4-2 and TRBJ2-5; weak D call: TRBD2 (5 bases). The sequenced sample was CD4+ or CD8+ T cells sorted from blood, obtained in a trial of the OX40 agonist ivuxolimab. The sequence was obtained from an adult with an advanced solid tumor such as melanoma, head and neck, liver or kidney cancer. The CDR3 spells CASSQGGDSFQETQYF. The DNA for the CDR3 is TGTGCCAGCAGCCAAGGGGGAGACTCTTTCCAGGAGACCCAGTACTTC.